Given below is one T cell receptor (beta chain) in context. Its cognate antigen is unknown. The sample belongs to a study of T cell responses to AZD1222 COVID-19 vaccine. Broader study findings: Unmutated variant regions are reportedly the target of nearly half of TCRs that are spike-specific. White British people made up most donors, females outnumbered males, and clonal diversity was possibly underestimated.

The data were produced by immunoSEQ multiplex PCR, yet TCRdb's version contains in-frame clones alone and is incomplete. Among 15,000 to 20,000 clones listed, roughly 86% were seen once. The CDR3 spans 13 residues. Trimming stripped 5 bases from V and 13 bases from J, with 15 bases between. Germline V gives CDR1 SNHLY, CDR2 FYNNEI. The chain couples TRBV2 to TRBJ1-6; D unresolved. This receptor was obtained from an adult who received the AZD1222 COVID-19 vaccine. Sequences were derived from peripheral blood, sampled 28 days after the second AZD1222 dose. DNA for the CDR3: TGTGCCAGCAGTCCGGGCCGACAACCCCCCCTCCACTTT. It encodes CASSPGRQPPLHF. The full variable domain, its missing parts supplied by reference TRBV2 and TRBJ1-6, is EPEVTQTPSHQVTQMGQEVILRCVPISNHLYFYWYRQILGQKVEFLVSFYNNEISEKSEIFDDQFSVERPDGSNFTLKIRSTKLEDSAMYFCASSPGRQPPLHFGNGTRLTVT.